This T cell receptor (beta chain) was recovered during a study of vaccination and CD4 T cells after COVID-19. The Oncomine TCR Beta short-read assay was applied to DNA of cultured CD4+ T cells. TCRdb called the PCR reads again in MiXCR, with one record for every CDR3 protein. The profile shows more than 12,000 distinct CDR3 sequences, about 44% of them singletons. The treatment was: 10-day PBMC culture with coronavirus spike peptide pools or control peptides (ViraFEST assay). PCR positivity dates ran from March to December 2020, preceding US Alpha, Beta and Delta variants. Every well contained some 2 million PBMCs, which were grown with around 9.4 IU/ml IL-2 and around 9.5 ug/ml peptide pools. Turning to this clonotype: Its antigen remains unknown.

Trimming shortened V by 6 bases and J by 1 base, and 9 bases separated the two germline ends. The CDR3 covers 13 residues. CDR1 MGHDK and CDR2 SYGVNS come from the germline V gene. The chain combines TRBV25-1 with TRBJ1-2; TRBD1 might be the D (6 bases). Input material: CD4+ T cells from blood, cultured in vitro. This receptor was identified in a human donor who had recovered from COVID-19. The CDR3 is CASSTGINYGYTF. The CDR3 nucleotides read TGTGCCAGCAGCACAGGGATTAACTATGGCTACACCTTC.